The clone carrying this TCR beta chain was seen a few times. V lost 2 bases and J 3 bases, leaving 8 bases between the germline ends. Germline values: CDR1 MDHEN, CDR2 SYDVKM. This CDR3 comprises 14 residues. These data originate in a study of blood T cell repertoires in COVID-19. Study-level information: COVID-19 samples, acute and convalescent, were from the United States, Italy and Spain. T cells, B-cell-depleted T cells, or PBMCs provided the cDNA or gDNA that served as material.

The data were produced by immunoSEQ multiplex PCR, yet TCRdb's version contains in-frame clones alone and is incomplete. The repertoire holds roughly 250,000 clones, with roughly 86% as singletons. Recruitment covered fewer than 25 US areas and drew participants whose ages spanned roughly 18 to 100 years. Participants were placed into cohorts based on the clinical history they reported. The clonotype originates from a woman aged 50 to 60 who had recovered from COVID-19. The sample taken for sequencing was PBMCs or T cells enriched from blood (not recorded which). The rearrangement uses TRBV28 and TRBJ2-1; tentatively, D is TRBD2 (6 bases). DNA for the CDR3: TGTGCCAGCAGTTTAGGGACTTACTACAATGAGCAGTTCTTC. Its translation is CASSLGTYYNEQFF.